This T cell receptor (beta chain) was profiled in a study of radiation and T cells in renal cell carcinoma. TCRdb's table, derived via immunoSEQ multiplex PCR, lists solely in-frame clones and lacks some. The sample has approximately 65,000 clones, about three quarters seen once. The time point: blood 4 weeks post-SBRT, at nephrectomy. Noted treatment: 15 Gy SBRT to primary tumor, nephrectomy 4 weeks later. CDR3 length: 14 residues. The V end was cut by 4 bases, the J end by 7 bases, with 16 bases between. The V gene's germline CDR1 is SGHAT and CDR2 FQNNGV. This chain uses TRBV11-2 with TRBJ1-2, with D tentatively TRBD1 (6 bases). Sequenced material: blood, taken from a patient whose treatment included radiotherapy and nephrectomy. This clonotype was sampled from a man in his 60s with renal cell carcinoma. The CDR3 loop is CASSSSGTPLGYTF. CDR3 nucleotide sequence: TGTGCCAGCAGCTCGTCCGGGACACCGCTTGGCTACACCTTC.